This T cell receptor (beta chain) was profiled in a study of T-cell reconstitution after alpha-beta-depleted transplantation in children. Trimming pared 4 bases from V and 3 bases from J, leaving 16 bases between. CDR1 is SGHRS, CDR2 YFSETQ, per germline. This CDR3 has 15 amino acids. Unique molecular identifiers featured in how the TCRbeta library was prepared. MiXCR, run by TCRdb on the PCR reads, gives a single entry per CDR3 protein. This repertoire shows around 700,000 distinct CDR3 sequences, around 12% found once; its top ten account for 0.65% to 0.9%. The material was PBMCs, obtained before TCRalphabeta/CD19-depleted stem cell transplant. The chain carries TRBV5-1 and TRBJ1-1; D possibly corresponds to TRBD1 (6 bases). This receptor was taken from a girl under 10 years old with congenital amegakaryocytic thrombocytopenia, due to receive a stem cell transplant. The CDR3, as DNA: TGCGCCAGCAGCGCCTCACAGGGACTAGACACTGAAGCTTTCTTT. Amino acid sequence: CASSASQGLDTEAFF.